A single TCR beta chain is shown here with its context. Its specific antigen is unknown. Base qualities are not recorded, but no much larger clone differs from it by a single base. Spanning cysteine to phenylalanine, the CDR3 consists of 11 amino acids. Solely the CDR3 DNA is kept, with 33 bases framed from the first base. The V and J ends are trimmed by 8 bases and 4 bases, leaving 8 bases between them. CDR1 and CDR2, per the germline V gene (reference sequence), are MNHNY and SVGAGI. This record belongs to a study of control samples from healthy donors and cancer patients (dated by TCRdb to the early 2020s). The library came from the immunoSEQ multiplex PCR assay. TCRdb stores this immuneACCESS table with in-frame sequences only. Part of the clones is absent; in the studies checked, under half of the shortfall reflects unresolved V genes, and no reason is known for the rest. In this sample the table shows some 410,000 clones, about 93% of which occur a single time. The top ten clones comprise 5.5% to 7.5% of the sample.

The clonotype originates from a man between 35 and 55 years old with head and neck cancer. This chain joins TRBV6-6 to TRBJ1-2; confidence is insufficient to name the D gene. The sequenced sample was PBMCs. The base sequence is TGTGCCAGCGGGGTGATCTATGGCTACACCTTC. Translated, it reads CASGVIYGYTF.